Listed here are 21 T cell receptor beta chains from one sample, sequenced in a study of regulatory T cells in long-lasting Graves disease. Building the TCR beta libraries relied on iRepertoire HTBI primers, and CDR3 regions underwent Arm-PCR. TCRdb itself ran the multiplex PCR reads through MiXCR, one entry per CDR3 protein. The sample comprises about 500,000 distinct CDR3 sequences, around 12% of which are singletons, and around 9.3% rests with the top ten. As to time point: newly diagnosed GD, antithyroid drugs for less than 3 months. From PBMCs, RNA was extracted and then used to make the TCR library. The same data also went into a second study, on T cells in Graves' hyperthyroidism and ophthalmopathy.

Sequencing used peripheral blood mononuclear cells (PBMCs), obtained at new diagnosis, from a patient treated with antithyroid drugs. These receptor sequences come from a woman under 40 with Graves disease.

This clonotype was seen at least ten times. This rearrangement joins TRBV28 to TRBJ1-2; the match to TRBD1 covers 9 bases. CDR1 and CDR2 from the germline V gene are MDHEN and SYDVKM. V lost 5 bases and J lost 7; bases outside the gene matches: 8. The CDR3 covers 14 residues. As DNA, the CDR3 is TGTGCCAGCAGTGAACCCGGGACAGGGTTTGGCTACACCTTC. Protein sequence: CASSEPGTGFGYTF.

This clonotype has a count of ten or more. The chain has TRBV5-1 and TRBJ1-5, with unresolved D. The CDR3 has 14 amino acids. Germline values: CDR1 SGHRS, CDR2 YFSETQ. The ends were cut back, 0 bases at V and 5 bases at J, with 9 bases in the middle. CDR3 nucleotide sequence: TGCGCCAGCAGCTTGGCCGCAGGTCATCAGCCCCAGCATTTT. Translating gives CASSLAAGHQPQHF.

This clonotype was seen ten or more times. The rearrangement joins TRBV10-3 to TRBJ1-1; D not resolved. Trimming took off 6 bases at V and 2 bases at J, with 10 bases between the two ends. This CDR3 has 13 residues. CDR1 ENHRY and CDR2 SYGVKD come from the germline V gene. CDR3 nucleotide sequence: TGTGCCATCAGCCGAACAGAAAACACTGAAGCTTTCTTT. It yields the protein CAISRTENTEAFF.

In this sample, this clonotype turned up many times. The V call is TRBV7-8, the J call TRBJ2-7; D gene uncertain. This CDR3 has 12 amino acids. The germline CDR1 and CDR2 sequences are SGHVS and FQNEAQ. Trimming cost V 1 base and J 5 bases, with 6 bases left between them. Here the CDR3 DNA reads TGTGCCAGCAGCTTAGTGGGAAACGAGCAGTACTTC. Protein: CASSLVGNEQYF.

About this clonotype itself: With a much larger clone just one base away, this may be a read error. Written as DNA, the CDR3 is TGTGCCAGCAGCTTAGGCCTGGTCCGCCCCACTGAAGCTTTCTTT. This translates into CASSLGLVRPTEAFF. The gene calls are TRBV13 and TRBJ1-1; no clear D gene. The CDR3 length is 15 residues. CDR1 is PRHDT, CDR2 FYEKMQ, per germline (reference sequence). V lost 0 bases and J lost 4, with 12 bases in between.

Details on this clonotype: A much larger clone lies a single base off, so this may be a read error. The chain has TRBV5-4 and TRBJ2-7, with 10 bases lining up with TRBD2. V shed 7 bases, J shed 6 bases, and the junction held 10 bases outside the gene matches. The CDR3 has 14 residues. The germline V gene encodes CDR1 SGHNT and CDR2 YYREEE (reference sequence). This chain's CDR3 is CASGSAGGPGEQYF. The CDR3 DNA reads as TGTGCCAGCGGCTCAGCGGGAGGGCCGGGCGAGCAGTACTTC. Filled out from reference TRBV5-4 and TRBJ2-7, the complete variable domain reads ETGVTQSPTHLIKTRGQQVTLRCSSQSGHNTVSWYQQALGQGPQFIFQYYREEENGRGNFPPRFSGLQFPNYSSELNVNALELDDSALYLCASGSAGGPGEQYFGPGTRLTVT.

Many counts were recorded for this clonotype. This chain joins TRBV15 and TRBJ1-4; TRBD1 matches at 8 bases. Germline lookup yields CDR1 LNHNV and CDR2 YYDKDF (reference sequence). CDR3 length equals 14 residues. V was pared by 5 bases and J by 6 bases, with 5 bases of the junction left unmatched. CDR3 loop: CATSPDREYEKLFF. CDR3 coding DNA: TGTGCCACCAGCCCGGACAGGGAATATGAAAAACTGTTTTTT.

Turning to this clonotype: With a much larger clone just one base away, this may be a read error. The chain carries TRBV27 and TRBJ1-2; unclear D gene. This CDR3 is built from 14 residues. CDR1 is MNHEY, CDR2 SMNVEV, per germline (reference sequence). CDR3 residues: CTSSLSVGPYGYTF. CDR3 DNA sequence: TGTACCAGCAGTTTATCGGTTGGGCCCTATGGCTACACCTTC.

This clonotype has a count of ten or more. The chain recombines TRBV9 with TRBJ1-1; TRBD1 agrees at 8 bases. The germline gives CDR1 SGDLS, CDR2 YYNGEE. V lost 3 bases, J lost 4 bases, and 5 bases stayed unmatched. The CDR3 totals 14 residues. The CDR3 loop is CASSAGGAGTEAFF. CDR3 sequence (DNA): TGTGCCAGCAGCGCAGGGGGCGCGGGCACTGAAGCTTTCTTT.

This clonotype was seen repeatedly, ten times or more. This chain's CDR3 is CATSREGLSFPRYNEQFF. CDR3 bases: TGTGCCACCAGCAGAGAGGGGTTGAGTTTTCCACGCTACAATGAGCAGTTCTTC. V gene TRBV15 combines with J gene TRBJ2-1; D ambiguous. Between the trimmed V and J ends, which lost 0 bases and 3 bases, there was a span of 18 bases. The CDR3 is 18 residues long. Germline values: CDR1 LNHNV, CDR2 YYDKDF (reference sequence).

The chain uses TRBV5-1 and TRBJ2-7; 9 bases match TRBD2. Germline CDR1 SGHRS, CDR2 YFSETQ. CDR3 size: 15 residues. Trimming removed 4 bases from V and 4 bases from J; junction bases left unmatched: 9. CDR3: CASSPFAGGAYEQYF. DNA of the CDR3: TGCGCCAGCAGCCCTTTCGCGGGAGGGGCTTACGAGCAGTACTTC.

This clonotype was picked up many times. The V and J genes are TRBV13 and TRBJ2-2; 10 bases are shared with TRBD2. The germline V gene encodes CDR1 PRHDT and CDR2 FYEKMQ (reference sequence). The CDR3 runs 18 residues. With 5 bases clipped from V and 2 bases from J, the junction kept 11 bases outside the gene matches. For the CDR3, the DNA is TGTGCCAGCAGCCTCGGACTAGCGGAGGCGCCTAACACCGGGGAGCTGTTTTTT. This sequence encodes CASSLGLAEAPNTGELFF.

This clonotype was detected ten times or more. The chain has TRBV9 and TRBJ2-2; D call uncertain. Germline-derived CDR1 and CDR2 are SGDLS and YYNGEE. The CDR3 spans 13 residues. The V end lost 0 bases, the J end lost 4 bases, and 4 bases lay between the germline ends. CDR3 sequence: CASSVDVTGELFF. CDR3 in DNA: TGTGCCAGCAGCGTAGACGTCACCGGGGAGCTGTTTTTT.

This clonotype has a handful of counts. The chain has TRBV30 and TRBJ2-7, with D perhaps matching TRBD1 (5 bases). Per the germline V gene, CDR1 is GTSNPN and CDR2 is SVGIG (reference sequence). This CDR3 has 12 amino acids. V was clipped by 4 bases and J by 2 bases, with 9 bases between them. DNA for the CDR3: TGTGCCTGGACCCAGGGTACCTACGAGCAGTACTTC. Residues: CAWTQGTYEQYF.

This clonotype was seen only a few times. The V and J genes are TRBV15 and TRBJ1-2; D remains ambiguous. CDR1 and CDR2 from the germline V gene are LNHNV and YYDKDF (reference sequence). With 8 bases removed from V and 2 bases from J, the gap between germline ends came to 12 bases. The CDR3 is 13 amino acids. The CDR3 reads CATHRTGNYGYTF. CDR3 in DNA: TGTGCCACCCACAGAACGGGGAACTATGGCTACACCTTC.

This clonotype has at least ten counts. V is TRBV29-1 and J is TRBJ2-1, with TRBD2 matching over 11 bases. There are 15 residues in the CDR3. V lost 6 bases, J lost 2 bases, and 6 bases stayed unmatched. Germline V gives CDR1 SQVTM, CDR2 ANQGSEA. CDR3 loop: CSVATSGVAYNEQFF. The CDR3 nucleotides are TGCAGCGTCGCGACTAGCGGGGTGGCCTACAATGAGCAGTTCTTC.

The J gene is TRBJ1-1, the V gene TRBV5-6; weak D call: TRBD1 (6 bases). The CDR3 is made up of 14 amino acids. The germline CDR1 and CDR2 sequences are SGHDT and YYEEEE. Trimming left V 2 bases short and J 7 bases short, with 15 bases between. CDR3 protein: CASSLLQGMVEAFF. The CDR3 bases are TGTGCCAGCAGCTTACTTCAGGGGATGGTTGAAGCTTTCTTT.

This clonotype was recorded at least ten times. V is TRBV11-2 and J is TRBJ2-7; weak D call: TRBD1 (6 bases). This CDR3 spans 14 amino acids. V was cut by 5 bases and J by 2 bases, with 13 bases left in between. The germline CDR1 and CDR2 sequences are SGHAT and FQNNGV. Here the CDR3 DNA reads TGTGCCAGCAGCATTCAAAGGGGGACCTACGAGCAGTACTTC. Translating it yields CASSIQRGTYEQYF.

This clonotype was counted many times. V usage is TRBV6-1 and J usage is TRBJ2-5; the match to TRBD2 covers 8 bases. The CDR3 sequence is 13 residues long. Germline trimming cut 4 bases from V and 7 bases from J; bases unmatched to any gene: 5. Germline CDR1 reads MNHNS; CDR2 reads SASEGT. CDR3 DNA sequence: TGTGCCAGCAGTGTCCCCGGGGGGGGGACCCAGTACTTC. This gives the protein CASSVPGGGTQYF.

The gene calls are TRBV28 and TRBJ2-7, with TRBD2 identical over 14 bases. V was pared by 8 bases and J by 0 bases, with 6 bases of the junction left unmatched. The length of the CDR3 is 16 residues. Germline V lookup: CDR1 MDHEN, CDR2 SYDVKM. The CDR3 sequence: CASAGLAGGFSYEQYF. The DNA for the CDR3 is TGTGCCAGCGCCGGACTAGCGGGAGGATTCTCCTACGAGCAGTACTTC.

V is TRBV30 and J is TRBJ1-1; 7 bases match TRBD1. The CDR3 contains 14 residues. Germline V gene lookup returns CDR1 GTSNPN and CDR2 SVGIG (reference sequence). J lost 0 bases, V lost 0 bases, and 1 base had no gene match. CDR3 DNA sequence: TGTGCCTGGAGTGTGGGACAGATGAACACTGAAGCTTTCTTT. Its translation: CAWSVGQMNTEAFF.